These T cell receptor beta chains were read from a single sample in a study of blood T cell repertoires in COVID-19. Data came from immunoSEQ multiplex PCR; TCRdb stores just in-frame clones and leaves some out. The sample consists of around 80,000 clones, roughly 77% of them appearing once. The sample taken for sequencing was peripheral blood. The receptor set was obtained from a man in his fifties or sixties with active or convalescent COVID-19. Each CDR3 is given with its conserved first and last residue. D genes are given only for firm matches. Part of the rows lack a size; the others show once, few, many or a class for expanded clones.

J gene: TRBJ2-3
clone size: few
V gene: TRBV11-2
D gene: -
CDR3 DNA: TGTGCCAGCAGCTTAGAGGTCAGGGCAGATACGCAGTATTTT
CDR3 protein: CASSLEVRADTQYF

J gene: TRBJ1-2
clone size: -
V gene: TRBV19
D gene: -
CDR3 DNA: TGTGCCAGTAGTATAGGGGCGGCGGGAGAATATGGCTACACCTTC
CDR3 protein: CASSIGAAGEYGYTF

J gene: TRBJ2-7
clone size: -
V gene: TRBV6-5
D gene: TRBD1
CDR3 DNA: TGTGCCAGCACGGACTGGGGACAGGGATCCTACGAGCAGTACTTC
CDR3 protein: CASTDWGQGSYEQYF

J gene: TRBJ2-7
clone size: few
V gene: TRBV9
D gene: -
CDR3 DNA: TGTGCCAGCAGCGTAGCGGTAGCGGACATCTACGAGCAGTACTTC
CDR3 protein: CASSVAVADIYEQYF

J gene: TRBJ2-5
clone size: -
V gene: TRBV9
D gene: -
CDR3 DNA: TGTGCCAGCAGCACACAGGGTAGGCAAGAGACCCAGTACTTC
CDR3 protein: CASSTQGRQETQYF

J gene: TRBJ1-1
clone size: -
V gene: TRBV6-5
D gene: -
CDR3 DNA: TGTGCCAGCAGTTATCCGGGACATCTGAACACTGAAGCTTTCTTT
CDR3 protein: CASSYPGHLNTEAFF

J gene: TRBJ1-2
clone size: -
V gene: TRBV6-5
D gene: -
CDR3 DNA: TGTGCCAGCAGCTCGAACCCGGGGGAAGGGCGAGGCTACACCTTC
CDR3 protein: CASSSNPGEGRGYTF

J gene: TRBJ2-2
clone size: -
V gene: TRBV6-6
D gene: -
CDR3 DNA: TGTGCCAGCAGTTACTCTCCGGGCGGGGAGCTGTTTTTT
CDR3 protein: CASSYSPGGELFF

J gene: TRBJ1-2
clone size: -
V gene: TRBV4-3
D gene: TRBD1
CDR3 DNA: TGCGCCAGCAGCCAAACAGGGGAAGAGGATGGCTACACCTTC
CDR3 protein: CASSQTGEEDGYTF

J gene: TRBJ2-3
clone size: once
V gene: TRBV30
D gene: -
CDR3 DNA: TGTGCCTGGAGGCCGGGGTGGAAACTAGATACGCAGTATTTT
CDR3 protein: CAWRPGWKLDTQYF

J gene: TRBJ1-2
clone size: -
V gene: TRBV12-3/TRBV12-4
D gene: -
CDR3 DNA: TGTGCCAGCAGTTTAGAGCAGGCTTATGGCTACACCTTC
CDR3 protein: CASSLEQAYGYTF

J gene: TRBJ1-6
clone size: few
V gene: TRBV5-8
D gene: TRBD1
CDR3 DNA: TGTGCCAGCAGCTTGGGGACAGGGGAGACTTCACCCCTCCACTTT
CDR3 protein: CASSLGTGETSPLHF

J gene: TRBJ1-5
clone size: -
V gene: TRBV5-6
D gene: -
CDR3 DNA: TGTGCCAGCAGCTTCGGGGTTGGTCAGCCCCAGCATTTT
CDR3 protein: CASSFGVGQPQHF

J gene: TRBJ1-6
clone size: few
V gene: TRBV19
D gene: -
CDR3 DNA: TGTGCCAGTAGCAGAGGATGGAAGGGAGGTAATTCACCCCTCCACTTT
CDR3 protein: CASSRGWKGGNSPLHF

J gene: TRBJ2-5
clone size: -
V gene: TRBV5-5
D gene: TRBD1
CDR3 DNA: TGTGCCAGCAGCCAAGGGACAGGGGCTGAGACCCAGTACTTC
CDR3 protein: CASSQGTGAETQYF

J gene: TRBJ1-6
clone size: -
V gene: TRBV14
D gene: -
CDR3 DNA: TGTGCCAGCAGCCAATTGGAGGGCCACTATAATTCACCCCTCCACTTT
CDR3 protein: CASSQLEGHYNSPLHF

J gene: TRBJ2-2
clone size: -
V gene: TRBV7-9
D gene: -
CDR3 DNA: TGTGCCACCGGAGGCTCTTTTACCGGGGAGCTGTTTTTT
CDR3 protein: CATGGSFTGELFF

J gene: TRBJ1-2
clone size: -
V gene: TRBV19
D gene: TRBD1
CDR3 DNA: TGTGCCAGTAGTCGGCGAAGGACAGGGGGCGCGTATGGCTACACCTTC
CDR3 protein: CASSRRRTGGAYGYTF

J gene: TRBJ2-1
clone size: -
V gene: TRBV7-3
D gene: -
CDR3 DNA: TGTGCCAGCAGCTTAAAGGACAGTTACAATGAGCAGTTCTTC
CDR3 protein: CASSLKDSYNEQFF

J gene: TRBJ1-3
clone size: -
V gene: TRBV7-9
D gene: -
CDR3 DNA: TGTGCCAGCAGCTTACCACCCTGGAGCGGCACCATATATTTT
CDR3 protein: CASSLPPWSGTIYF

J gene: TRBJ1-2
clone size: -
V gene: TRBV12-3/TRBV12-4
D gene: -
CDR3 DNA: TGTGCCAGCAGTTTTGACAGTAGCGGCTACACCTTC
CDR3 protein: CASSFDSSGYTF

J gene: TRBJ2-5
clone size: -
V gene: TRBV5-4
D gene: TRBD2
CDR3 DNA: TGTGCCAGCAGCTTGGAGGGCCGGGGGGGCCAAGAGACCCAGTACTTC
CDR3 protein: CASSLEGRGGQETQYF

J gene: TRBJ1-5
clone size: -
V gene: TRBV3-1/TRBV3-2
D gene: -
CDR3 DNA: TGTGCCAGCAGCCAAGATAGCGGCAGGGAACAGCCCCAGCATTTT
CDR3 protein: CASSQDSGREQPQHF

J gene: TRBJ1-2
clone size: once
V gene: TRBV5-1
D gene: TRBD1
CDR3 DNA: TGCGCCAGCAGCCCGGGACAGGGACATGGCTACACCTTC
CDR3 protein: CASSPGQGHGYTF

J gene: TRBJ1-6
clone size: once
V gene: TRBV6-5
D gene: TRBD1
CDR3 DNA: TGTGCCAGCAGTCTTGGACAGGGCCTTTGGCTCACCCTCCACTTT
CDR3 protein: CASSLGQGLWLTLHF

J gene: TRBJ1-1
clone size: few
V gene: TRBV18
D gene: -
CDR3 DNA: TGTGCCAGCTCACCGCAGGGGTACACTGAAGCTTTCTTT
CDR3 protein: CASSPQGYTEAFF

J gene: TRBJ1-3
clone size: -
V gene: TRBV5-1
D gene: -
CDR3 DNA: TGCGCCAGCTCCTCTCGGGGGAGTTCGAGCGGCTTCGGCTCTGGAAACACCATATATTTT
CDR3 protein: CASSSRGSSSGFGSGNTIYF

J gene: TRBJ2-2
clone size: -
V gene: TRBV11-3
D gene: TRBD2
CDR3 DNA: TGTGCCAGACCGGGACTAGCGGGGGGAGCGGGGGAGCTGTTTTTT
CDR3 protein: CARPGLAGGAGELFF

J gene: TRBJ1-2
clone size: -
V gene: TRBV5-6
D gene: -
CDR3 DNA: TGTGCCAGCAGCTGGGGCCAGGGTGTGGAGGGCTACACCTTC
CDR3 protein: CASSWGQGVEGYTF

J gene: TRBJ1-2
clone size: -
V gene: TRBV15
D gene: TRBD1
CDR3 DNA: TGTGCCACCAGCAGAGAAGGTCAGGGGGCCCCTCGGGACTATGGCTACACCTTC
CDR3 protein: CATSREGQGAPRDYGYTF

J gene: TRBJ2-1
clone size: once
V gene: TRBV5-1
D gene: -
CDR3 DNA: TGCGCCAGCAGCTGGGAGGTAATGGGCTCCTACAATGAGCAGTTCTTC
CDR3 protein: CASSWEVMGSYNEQFF

J gene: TRBJ1-2
clone size: -
V gene: TRBV4-3
D gene: TRBD1
CDR3 DNA: TGCGCCAGCAGCCAACCGGGACAGAACTATGGCTACACCTTC
CDR3 protein: CASSQPGQNYGYTF

J gene: TRBJ1-3
clone size: -
V gene: TRBV13
D gene: -
CDR3 DNA: TGTGCCAGCAGCTTATGGGGCGACAACACCATATATTTT
CDR3 protein: CASSLWGDNTIYF

J gene: TRBJ1-2
clone size: -
V gene: TRBV7-2
D gene: TRBD1
CDR3 DNA: TGTGCCAGCAGCGCAGACAGGGGTGGCTATGGCTACACCTTC
CDR3 protein: CASSADRGGYGYTF

J gene: TRBJ1-1
clone size: -
V gene: TRBV19
D gene: -
CDR3 DNA: TGTGCCAGTAACAAAGACAGGATCACCATGAACACTGAAGCTTTCTTT
CDR3 protein: CASNKDRITMNTEAFF

J gene: TRBJ1-1
clone size: -
V gene: TRBV28
D gene: -
CDR3 DNA: TGTGCCAGCAGTTTGATTCGGGGGGGCAGGGGAGGCACTGAAGCTTTCTTT
CDR3 protein: CASSLIRGGRGGTEAFF

J gene: TRBJ1-2
clone size: -
V gene: TRBV5-6
D gene: TRBD1
CDR3 DNA: TGTGCCAGCAGCCTTGGACAGGGGAACTTCTATGGCTACACCTTC
CDR3 protein: CASSLGQGNFYGYTF

J gene: TRBJ2-2
clone size: -
V gene: TRBV7-6
D gene: -
CDR3 DNA: TGTGCCAGCAGCCCACGAGCGAACACCGGGGAGCTGTTTTTT
CDR3 protein: CASSPRANTGELFF

J gene: TRBJ1-2
clone size: -
V gene: TRBV6-1
D gene: -
CDR3 DNA: TGTGCCAGCAGTGAACAGGGTCCCGGCGGCTACACCTTC
CDR3 protein: CASSEQGPGGYTF

J gene: TRBJ2-5
clone size: -
V gene: TRBV7-3
D gene: TRBD2
CDR3 DNA: TGTGCCAGCAGCAAGCGGGGGGGGCTAGAGACCCAGTACTTC
CDR3 protein: CASSKRGGLETQYF

J gene: TRBJ2-1
clone size: -
V gene: TRBV12-3/TRBV12-4
D gene: -
CDR3 DNA: TGTGCCAGCAGTTTAGGCGGTAGGGAGCAGTTCTTC
CDR3 protein: CASSLGGREQFF

J gene: TRBJ2-5
clone size: -
V gene: TRBV27
D gene: -
CDR3 DNA: TGTGCCAGCAGTTTATCGATTGGAGATTTACAAGAGACCCAGTACTTC
CDR3 protein: CASSLSIGDLQETQYF

J gene: TRBJ2-7
clone size: -
V gene: TRBV6-5
D gene: -
CDR3 DNA: TGTGCCAGCAGTCCGCGCCACAGGGGAGGTAGGGAGCAGTACTTC
CDR3 protein: CASSPRHRGGREQYF

J gene: TRBJ1-4
clone size: -
V gene: TRBV19
D gene: -
CDR3 DNA: TGTGCCACACAGTCCAGGGGTCGGGGATCTAATGAAAAACTGTTTTTT
CDR3 protein: CATQSRGRGSNEKLFF

J gene: TRBJ1-5
clone size: once
V gene: TRBV7-9
D gene: -
CDR3 DNA: TGTGCCAGCAGCCGGGGTGGCAATCAGCCCCAGCATTTT
CDR3 protein: CASSRGGNQPQHF

J gene: TRBJ2-5
clone size: -
V gene: TRBV18
D gene: TRBD2
CDR3 DNA: TGTGCCAGCTCACCACCGGCAGGGAGGGGTGAGACCCAGTACTTC
CDR3 protein: CASSPPAGRGETQYF

J gene: TRBJ2-4
clone size: -
V gene: TRBV5-3
D gene: -
CDR3 DNA: TGTGCCAGAAGCTTGGGGCCCGAGGGTGACATTCAGTACTTC
CDR3 protein: CARSLGPEGDIQYF